Below, 17 T cell receptor beta chains from the same sample are listed, as sequenced in a study of T cell repertoires in cytomegalovirus infection. The antigens these receptors bind are not known. TCRdb called the reads again in MiXCR, with one record for every CDR3 protein. The data hold 650,000 to 900,000 distinct CDR3 sequences, with around 29% observed a single time. Sequences were derived from cultured CD8+ T cells from PBMCs, sampled from culture after CMV antigen stimulation. All receptors come from a human donor in good health (CMV status not recorded). Some clones in this sample may be carry-over from other donors' samples.

The chain is built from TRBV5-1 and TRBJ2-7; 8 positions agree with TRBD1. This CDR3 has 15 residues. Germline-derived CDR1 and CDR2 are SGHRS and YFSETQ. Trimming at V came to 0 bases and at J to 3 bases, leaving 5 bases not matched to a gene. CDR3 region: CASSLGTGKYYEQYV. The CDR3 bases are TGCGCCAGCAGCTTGGGGACAGGGAAATACTACGAGCAGTACGTC.

This sequence joins TRBV27 and TRBJ1-2; the D gene is possibly TRBD1 (5 bases). This CDR3 contains 13 residues. Germline assignment: CDR1 MNHEY and CDR2 SMNVEV (reference sequence). Between the trimmed V and J ends, which lost 6 bases and 4 bases, there was a span of 12 bases. CDR3 coding DNA: TGTGCCAGCAGCCACGGGGGGTCCTATGGCTACACCTTC. Amino acid sequence: CASSHGGSYGYTF.

This clonotype was observed many times. The chain carries TRBV7-6 and TRBJ1-3, with D maybe TRBD1 (6 bases). CDR3 size: 15 residues. Between the trimmed V and J ends, which lost 6 bases and 2 bases, there was a span of 14 bases. Germline loops: CDR1 SGHVS, CDR2 FNYEAQ. CDR3 residues: CASSLTAGAGNTIYF. The CDR3 DNA reads as TGTGCCAGCAGTCTTACGGCAGGGGCTGGAAACACCATATATTTT.

About this clonotype: A much larger clone lies a single base off, so this may be a read error. The chain carries TRBV7-2 and TRBJ2-5, with TRBD1 as a possible D gene (6 bases). CDR1 SGHTA and CDR2 FQGNSA come from the germline V gene. The CDR3 contains 15 residues. CDR3 bases: TGTGCCAGCAGCCCCGGACAGTACACCCAAGAGACCCAGCACTTC. Its translation: CASSPGQYTQETQHF.

The chain employs TRBV7-9 and TRBJ2-5; 7 positions match TRBD1. Germline CDR1 and CDR2: SEHNR and FQNEAQ (reference sequence). This CDR3 has 15 residues. With V trimmed by 3 bases and J by 3 bases, 7 bases remained unmatched. This chain's CDR3 is CASSLILGTEETQYF. CDR3 sequence (DNA): TGTGCCAGCAGCTTGATTCTTGGGACAGAAGAGACCCAGTACTTC.

The chain couples TRBV11-2 to TRBJ1-1; D not resolved. The CDR3 has 15 amino acids. From germline, CDR1 is SGHAT and CDR2 FQNNGV. V shed 6 bases and J shed 6 bases, with 20 bases lying between them. The CDR3 nucleotides are TGTGCCAGCAGACTAGGAGGTGTCGGTGCCCCTGAAGCTTTCTTT. Its translation: CASRLGGVGAPEAFF.

The V and J genes are TRBV7-9 and TRBJ1-1; D gene ambiguous. Trimming shortened V by 3 bases and J by 6 bases, and 5 bases separated the two germline ends. The germline CDR1 and CDR2 sequences are SEHNR and FQNEAQ (reference sequence). The CDR3 is made up of 11 amino acids. The CDR3 DNA is TGTGCCAGCAGCTTGATCGCTGAAGCTTTCTTT. It encodes CASSLIAEAFF.

About this clonotype: A junction end diverges from the germline sequence, so it may reflect a read error. The chain couples TRBV5-4 to TRBJ1-2, with D perhaps matching TRBD1 (6 bases). CDR1 is SGHNT, CDR2 YYREEE, per germline (reference sequence). This CDR3 spans 15 amino acids. CDR3 protein: CASSFGTLKGYDYTF. CDR3 DNA sequence: TGTGCCAGCAGCTTCGGGACACTCAAGGGGTATGACTACACCTTC.

J is TRBJ1-1 and V is TRBV6-4, with D perhaps TRBD1 (5 bases). The CDR3 extends over 16 amino acids. Germline V CDR1 and CDR2: MRHNA, SNTAGT. Trimming took off 3 bases at V and 3 bases at J, with 17 bases between the two ends. CDR3: CASSEGYLGGDTEAFF. The CDR3 nucleotides are TGTGCCAGCAGTGAAGGGTACCTGGGGGGGGACACTGAAGCTTTCTTT.

The chain uses TRBV4-1 and TRBJ2-5; weak D call: TRBD1 (6 bases). Trimming stripped 1 base from V and 0 bases from J, with 12 bases between. Germline CDR1 MGHRA, CDR2 YSYEKL. The CDR3 is 16 amino acids. This CDR3 reads CASSQGPTGDQETQYF. CDR3 sequence (DNA): TGCGCCAGCAGCCAAGGCCCGACAGGAGACCAAGAGACCCAGTACTTC.

This clonotype was found a few times. This chain connects TRBV6-5 to TRBJ2-6, with 7 nucleotides matching TRBD2. CDR3 size: 14 residues. The V gene's germline CDR1 is MNHEY and CDR2 SVGAGI. With V trimmed by 8 bases and J by 1 base, 2 bases remained unmatched. DNA of the CDR3: TGTGCCAGCTGCGGGGGATCTGGGGCCAACGTCCTGACTTTC. Residues: CASCGGSGANVLTF.

The table lists this clonotype with a few counts. This chain uses TRBV7-3 with TRBJ2-2; tentatively, D is TRBD1 or TRBD2 (6 bases each). The CDR3 loop spans 19 amino acids. The V and J ends lost 5 bases and 3 bases respectively, with 25 bases between them. The V gene's germline CDR1 is SGHTA and CDR2 FQGTGA. The CDR3 sequence is CASSHLGGPTARDTGELFF. As DNA, the CDR3 is TGTGCCAGCAGCCATCTAGGGGGGCCCACCGCCCGTGACACCGGGGAGCTGTTTTTT.

The V gene is TRBV20-1, the J gene TRBJ1-5; 7 bases match TRBD1. The CDR3 spans 18 residues. V dropped 0 bases and J dropped 2; count of bases not matched to a gene: 13. Germline CDR1 and CDR2: DFQATT and SNEGSKA (reference sequence). The CDR3 spells CSARDRQGVIWGNQPQHF. CDR3 in DNA: TGCAGTGCTAGAGATAGACAGGGCGTGATATGGGGCAATCAGCCCCAGCATTTT.

A few counts support this clonotype. V gene TRBV12-3 or TRBV12-4 combines with J gene TRBJ1-2; no clear D. The CDR3 runs 12 residues. Trimming stripped 5 bases from V and 9 bases from J, with 13 bases between. The CDR3 region has the DNA TGTGCCAGCAGTCTCTTCAGCGACAGCTACACCTTC. Its translation is CASSLFSDSYTF.

This clonotype was seen ten or more times. This chain uses TRBV7-6 with TRBJ2-5; 7 bases align to TRBD1. The V and J ends lost 5 bases and 4 bases, in that order; junction bases with no gene match: 10. The germline gives CDR1 SGHVS, CDR2 FNYEAQ. The CDR3 is 15 residues long. CDR3 in DNA: TGTGCCAGCAGCCTGGGACAGTCCCTAAGAGAGACCCAGTACTTC. It yields the protein CASSLGQSLRETQYF.

CDR3 coding DNA: TGCAGCGTTGAAGTGGACGGGACGGGGGATACGCAGTATTTT. Encoded protein: CSVEVDGTGDTQYF. The chain is built from TRBV29-1 and TRBJ2-3; D could derive from TRBD1 or TRBD2 (5 bases each). Germline CDR1 is SQVTM and CDR2 is ANQGSEA. V was shortened by 1 base and J by 6 bases, with 14 bases between the two germline ends. The CDR3 length is 14 residues.

This chain connects TRBV27 to TRBJ2-1; 7 bases line up with TRBD1. CDR1 is MNHEY, CDR2 SMNVEV, per germline (reference sequence). V lost 5 bases to trimming and J lost 0 bases; unmatched junction nucleotides: 7. The CDR3 runs 16 residues. The CDR3 bases are TGTGCCAGCAGTCCAGTAGGACAGGTCTCCTACAATGAGCAGTTCTTC. Encoded protein: CASSPVGQVSYNEQFF.